A single sample gave rise to the 9 T cell receptor beta chains below, sequenced in a study of breast tumors, draining lymph nodes, adjacent tissues. TCRdb re-called the multiplex PCR reads through MiXCR, storing one row per CDR3 protein. The profile shows 30,000 to 40,000 distinct CDR3 sequences, 60% to 80% of them singletons. Sequencing used breast tumor tissue. Source of these receptors: a female donor with breast cancer. Some clones in this sample may be carry-over from other donors' samples.

The chain employs TRBV10-2 and TRBJ2-1; D is uncertain. The CDR3 loop spans 14 amino acids. From germline, CDR1 is WSHSY and CDR2 SAAADI. The germline V and J ends were trimmed by 2 bases and 0 bases, with 5 bases remaining between them. This CDR3 reads CASSEPSSYNEQFF. The CDR3, as DNA: TGCGCCAGCAGTGAGCCCAGCTCCTACAATGAGCAGTTCTTC.

In its sample, this clonotype was seen many times. The rearrangement uses TRBV4-1 and TRBJ2-2, with D tentatively TRBD2 (6 bases). There are 15 residues in the CDR3. Germline V gene data show CDR1 as MGHRA and CDR2 as YSYEKL. V shed 4 bases and J shed 5 bases, with 14 bases lying between them. The CDR3 region is CASSLHGGKTGELFF. As DNA, the CDR3 is TGCGCCAGCAGCCTCCATGGGGGGAAAACCGGGGAGCTGTTTTTT.

In its sample, this clonotype is medium-sized (0.01 to 0.1%). This chain connects TRBV5-5 to TRBJ2-2; the D gene is possibly TRBD1 (5 bases). Trimming took 2 bases from V and 3 from J, leaving 20 bases between them. The germline gives CDR1 SGHKS, CDR2 YYEKEE (reference sequence). The CDR3 contains 18 residues. In DNA form, the CDR3 reads TGTGCCAGCAGCTTACTGGCAGGGTTCGGTTATTACACCGGGGAGCTGTTTTTT. It specifies CASSLLAGFGYYTGELFF.

In this sample, this clonotype is medium-sized (0.01 to 0.1%). This chain uses TRBV4-1 with TRBJ1-5; D is perhaps TRBD1 (6 bases). Trimming removed 1 base at V and 7 bases at J, with 11 bases between. The germline V gene encodes CDR1 MGHRA and CDR2 YSYEKL. The CDR3 spans 14 residues. In nucleotides, the CDR3 is TGCGCCAGCAGCCAAGTCAGGGGAGGGCAGCCCCAGCATTTT. This sequence encodes CASSQVRGGQPQHF.

This clonotype was counted a few times. The J gene is TRBJ2-1, the V gene TRBV12-3 or TRBV12-4; D gene ambiguous. The CDR3 sequence is 11 residues long. V was clipped by 6 bases and J by 12 bases, with 12 bases between them. CDR3 region: CASSRLDAQFF. The CDR3 region has the DNA TGTGCCAGCAGCCGCCTGGATGCGCAGTTCTTC.

In this sample, this clonotype turned up many times. The chain carries TRBV27 and TRBJ2-2, with 7 positions matching TRBD2. V was clipped by 3 bases and J by 3 bases; unmatched bases: 4. The CDR3 extends over 15 amino acids. Looked up from germline, CDR1 is MNHEY and CDR2 is SMNVEV (reference sequence). DNA of the CDR3: TGTGCCAGCAGTTTCGGGGGGACCTACACCGGGGAGCTGTTTTTT. This encodes CASSFGGTYTGELFF.

This clonotype was counted many times. The chain combines TRBV6-1 with TRBJ1-1; D not certain. Germline CDR1 MNHNS, CDR2 SASEGT. Trimming shortened V by 6 bases and J by 1 base, and 12 bases separated the two germline ends. The CDR3 has 14 residues. The CDR3 nucleotides are TGTGCCAGCAGCGTACGCGAACAGAACACTGAAGCTTTCTTT. Translated, it gives CASSVREQNTEAFF.

As concerns this clonotype: A read error is possible here, since a much larger clone lies one base away. The chain carries TRBV2 and TRBJ1-1; D uncertain. This CDR3 spans 13 amino acids. Trimming shortened V by 5 bases and J by 4 bases, and 11 bases separated the two germline ends. Germline CDR1 SNHLY, CDR2 FYNNEI. Here the CDR3 reads CASSPALSTEAFF. The CDR3 DNA follows: TGTGCCAGCAGTCCAGCTCTGAGCACTGAAGCTTTCTTT.

This rearrangement joins TRBV4-1 to TRBJ1-5; no definite D call. Deletions cut 1 base from V and 5 bases from J, with 12 bases between. The germline CDR1 and CDR2 sequences are MGHRA and YSYEKL. The CDR3 has 15 residues. The CDR3 protein is CASSQVAGSHQPQHF. As DNA, the CDR3 is TGCGCCAGCAGCCAAGTGGCAGGAAGCCATCAGCCCCAGCATTTT.